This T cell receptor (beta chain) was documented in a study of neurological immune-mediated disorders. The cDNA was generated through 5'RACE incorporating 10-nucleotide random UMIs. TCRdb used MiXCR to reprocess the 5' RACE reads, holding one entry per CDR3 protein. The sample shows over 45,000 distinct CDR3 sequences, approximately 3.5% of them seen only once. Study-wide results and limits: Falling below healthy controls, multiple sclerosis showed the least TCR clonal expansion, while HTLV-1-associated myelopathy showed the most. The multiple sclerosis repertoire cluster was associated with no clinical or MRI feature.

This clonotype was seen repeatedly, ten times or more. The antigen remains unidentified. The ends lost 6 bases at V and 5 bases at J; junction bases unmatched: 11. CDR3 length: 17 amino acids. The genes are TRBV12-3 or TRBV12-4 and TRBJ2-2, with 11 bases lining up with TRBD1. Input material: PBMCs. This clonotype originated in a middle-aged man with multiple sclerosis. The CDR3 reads CASRTGQGADRTGELFF. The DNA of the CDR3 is TGTGCCAGCAGGACCGGACAGGGGGCGGATAGGACCGGGGAGCTGTTTTTT.